This TCR beta chain was found in a study of regulatory T cells in long-lasting Graves disease. Regarding time point: newly diagnosed GD, antithyroid drugs for less than 3 months. From PBMCs, RNA was extracted and then used to make the TCR library. Findings of the study overall: With a small sample size, accuracy may have been reduced. Persistent disease preferred TRBV28, TRBJ1-2 and TRBJ2-5.

CDR3 regions were amplified by Arm-PCR using iRepertoire HTBI primers to build TCR beta libraries. Each CDR3 protein gets one entry after TCRdb re-called the multiplex PCR reads with MiXCR. This table holds 450,000 to 600,000 distinct CDR3 sequences, roughly 13% found once. V lost 3 bases and J lost 6, with 14 bases in between. The CDR3 has 14 amino acids. The germline V gene has CDR1 DFQATT and CDR2 SNEGSKA (reference sequence). This clonotype has just one count. Its antigen is as yet unknown. These data are also associated with another study on T cells in Graves' hyperthyroidism and ophthalmopathy. That paper notes: With the HTBI primer set, the TCR CDR3 went through a first round of RT-PCR.

The sample was peripheral blood mononuclear cells (PBMCs), taken at new diagnosis, from a patient treated with antithyroid drugs. The sequence derives from a man under 40 with Graves disease. The rearrangement links TRBV20-1 to TRBJ2-2, with no clear D. The CDR3 region is CSASEASAAGELFF. DNA of the CDR3: TGCAGTGCTAGTGAAGCGTCGGCGGCCGGGGAGCTGTTTTTT.